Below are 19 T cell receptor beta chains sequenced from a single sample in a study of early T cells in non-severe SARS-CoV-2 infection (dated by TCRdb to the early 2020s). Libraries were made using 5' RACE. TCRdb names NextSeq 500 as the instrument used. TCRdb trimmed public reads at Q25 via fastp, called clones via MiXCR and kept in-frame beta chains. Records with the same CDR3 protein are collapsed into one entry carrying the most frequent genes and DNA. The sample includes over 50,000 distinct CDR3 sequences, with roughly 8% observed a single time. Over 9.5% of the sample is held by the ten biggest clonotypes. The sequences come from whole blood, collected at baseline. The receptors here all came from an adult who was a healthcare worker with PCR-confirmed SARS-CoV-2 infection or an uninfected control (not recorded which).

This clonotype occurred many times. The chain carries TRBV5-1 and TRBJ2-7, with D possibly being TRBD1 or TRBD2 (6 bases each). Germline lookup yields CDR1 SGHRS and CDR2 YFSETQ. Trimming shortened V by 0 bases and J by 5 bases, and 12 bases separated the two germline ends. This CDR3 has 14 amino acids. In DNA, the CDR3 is TGCGCCAGCAGCTTGGTGGGGGCTAGCGACGAGCAGTACTTC. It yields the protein CASSLVGASDEQYF.

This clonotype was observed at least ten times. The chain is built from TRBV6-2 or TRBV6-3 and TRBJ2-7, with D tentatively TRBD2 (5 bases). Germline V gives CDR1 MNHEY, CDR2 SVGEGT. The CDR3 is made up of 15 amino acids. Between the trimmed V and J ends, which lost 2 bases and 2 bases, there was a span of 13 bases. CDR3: CASSYDGTGAYEQYF. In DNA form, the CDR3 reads TGTGCCAGCAGTTACGACGGTACCGGGGCCTACGAGCAGTACTTC.

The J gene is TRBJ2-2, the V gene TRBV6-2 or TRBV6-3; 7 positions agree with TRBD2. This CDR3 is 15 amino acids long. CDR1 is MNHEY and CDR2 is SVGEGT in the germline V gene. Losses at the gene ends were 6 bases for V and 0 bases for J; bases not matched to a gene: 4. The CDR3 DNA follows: TGTGCCAGCAGCCGACTAGCTGCGAACACCGGGGAGCTGTTTTTT. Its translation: CASSRLAANTGELFF.

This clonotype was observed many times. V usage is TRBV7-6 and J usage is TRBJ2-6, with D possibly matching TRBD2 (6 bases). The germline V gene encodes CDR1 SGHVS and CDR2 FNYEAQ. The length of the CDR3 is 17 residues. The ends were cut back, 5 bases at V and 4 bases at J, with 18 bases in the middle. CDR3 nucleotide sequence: TGTGCCAGCAGCCGTGGGGGAGGAACTGGCGGGGCCAACGTCCTGACTTTC. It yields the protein CASSRGGGTGGANVLTF.

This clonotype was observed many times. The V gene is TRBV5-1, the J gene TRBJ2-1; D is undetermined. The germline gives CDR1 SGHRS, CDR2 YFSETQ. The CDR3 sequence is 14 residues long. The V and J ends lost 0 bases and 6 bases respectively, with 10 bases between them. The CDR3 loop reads CASSLAVSPNEQFF. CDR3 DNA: TGCGCCAGCAGCTTGGCCGTTTCTCCCAATGAGCAGTTCTTC.

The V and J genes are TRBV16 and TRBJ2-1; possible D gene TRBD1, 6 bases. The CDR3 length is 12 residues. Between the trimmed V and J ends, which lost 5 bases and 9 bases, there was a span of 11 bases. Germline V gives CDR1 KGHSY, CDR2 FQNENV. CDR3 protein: CASSSQGGEQFF. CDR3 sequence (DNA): TGTGCCAGCAGCTCACAGGGCGGTGAGCAGTTCTTC.

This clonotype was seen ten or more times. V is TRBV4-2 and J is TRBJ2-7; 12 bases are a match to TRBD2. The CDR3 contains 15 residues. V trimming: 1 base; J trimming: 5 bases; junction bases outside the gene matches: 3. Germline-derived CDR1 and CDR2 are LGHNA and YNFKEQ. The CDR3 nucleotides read TGTGCCAGCAGCCAAGGACTAGCGGGAGCCGACGAGCAGTACTTC. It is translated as CASSQGLAGADEQYF.

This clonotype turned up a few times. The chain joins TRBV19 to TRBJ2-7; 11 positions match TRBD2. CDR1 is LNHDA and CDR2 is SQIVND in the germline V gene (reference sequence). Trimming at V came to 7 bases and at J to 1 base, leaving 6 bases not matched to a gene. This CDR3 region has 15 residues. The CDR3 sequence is CASTPSGRSSYEQYF. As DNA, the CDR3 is TGTGCCAGTACCCCTAGCGGGAGGTCGTCCTACGAGCAGTACTTC.

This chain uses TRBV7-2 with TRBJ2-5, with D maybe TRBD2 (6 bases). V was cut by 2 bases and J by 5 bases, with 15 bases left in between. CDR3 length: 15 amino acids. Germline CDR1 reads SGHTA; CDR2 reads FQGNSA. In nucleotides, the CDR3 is TGTGCCAGCAGCTTATCCGGGACTTCGGGGGAGACCCAGTACTTC. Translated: CASSLSGTSGETQYF.

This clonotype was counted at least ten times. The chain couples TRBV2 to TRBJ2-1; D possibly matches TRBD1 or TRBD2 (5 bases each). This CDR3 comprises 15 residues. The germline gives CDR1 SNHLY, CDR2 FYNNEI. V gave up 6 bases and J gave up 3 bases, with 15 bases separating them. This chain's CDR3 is CASSLGRAIYNEQFF. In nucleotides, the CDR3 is TGTGCCAGCAGCCTGGGGCGGGCCATCTACAATGAGCAGTTCTTC. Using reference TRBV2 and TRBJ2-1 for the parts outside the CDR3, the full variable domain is EPEVTQTPSHQVTQMGQEVILRCVPISNHLYFYWYRQILGQKVEFLVSFYNNEISEKSEIFDDQFSVERPDGSNFTLKIRSTKLEDSAMYFCASSLGRAIYNEQFFGPGTRLTVL.

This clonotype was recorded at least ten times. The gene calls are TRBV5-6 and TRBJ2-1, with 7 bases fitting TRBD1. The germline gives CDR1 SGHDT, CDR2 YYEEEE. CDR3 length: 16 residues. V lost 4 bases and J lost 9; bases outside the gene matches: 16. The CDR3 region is CASSREAGTVYTEQFF. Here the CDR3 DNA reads TGTGCCAGCAGCCGAGAAGCCGGGACAGTATATACTGAGCAGTTCTTC.

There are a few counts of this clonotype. This chain's CDR3 is CSVEDYTSGGQETQYF. CDR3 coding DNA: TGCAGCGTTGAAGATTATACTAGCGGGGGCCAAGAGACCCAGTACTTC. The genes are TRBV29-1 and TRBJ2-5, with 11 positions matching TRBD2. The CDR3 spans 16 residues. V shed 0 bases, J shed 1 base, and the junction held 4 bases outside the gene matches. In germline, CDR1 is SQVTM, CDR2 ANQGSEA.

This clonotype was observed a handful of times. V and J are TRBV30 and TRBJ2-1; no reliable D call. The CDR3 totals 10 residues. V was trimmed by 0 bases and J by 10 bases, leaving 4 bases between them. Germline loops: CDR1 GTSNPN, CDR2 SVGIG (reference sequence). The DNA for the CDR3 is TGTGCCTGGAGTGTATACGAGCAGTTCTTC. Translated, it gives CAWSVYEQFF.

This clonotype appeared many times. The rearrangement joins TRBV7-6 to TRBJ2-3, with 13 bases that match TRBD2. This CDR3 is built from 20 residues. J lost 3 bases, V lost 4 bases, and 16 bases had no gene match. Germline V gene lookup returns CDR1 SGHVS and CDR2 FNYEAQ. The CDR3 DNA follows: TGTGCCAGCAGCTCCTGGAGAGGACTAGCGGGAGTACGAATGACAGATACGCAGTATTTT. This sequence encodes CASSSWRGLAGVRMTDTQYF.

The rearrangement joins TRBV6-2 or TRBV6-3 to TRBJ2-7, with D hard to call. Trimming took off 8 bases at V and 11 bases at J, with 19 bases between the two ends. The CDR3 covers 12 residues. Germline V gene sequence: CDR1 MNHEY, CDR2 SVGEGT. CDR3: CASHTVRGIEYF. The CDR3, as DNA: TGTGCCAGCCATACAGTGCGAGGAATCGAGTACTTC.

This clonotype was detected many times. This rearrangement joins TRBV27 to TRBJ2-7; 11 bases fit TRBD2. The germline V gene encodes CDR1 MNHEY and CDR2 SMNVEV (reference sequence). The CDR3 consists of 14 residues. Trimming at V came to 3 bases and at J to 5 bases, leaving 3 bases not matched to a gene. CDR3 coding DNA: TGTGCCAGCAGTTTTTCTAGCGGGAGGAACGAGCAGTACTTC. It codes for CASSFSSGRNEQYF.

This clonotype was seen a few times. Here the CDR3 DNA reads TGTGCCAGCAAAATCCTCGGTGGCAGCAATCAGCCCCAGCATTTT. This gives the protein CASKILGGSNQPQHF. The chain has TRBV28 and TRBJ1-5; no definite D call. The V gene's germline CDR1 is MDHEN and CDR2 SYDVKM. V was pared by 7 bases and J by 1 base, with 14 bases between. The CDR3 spans 15 residues.

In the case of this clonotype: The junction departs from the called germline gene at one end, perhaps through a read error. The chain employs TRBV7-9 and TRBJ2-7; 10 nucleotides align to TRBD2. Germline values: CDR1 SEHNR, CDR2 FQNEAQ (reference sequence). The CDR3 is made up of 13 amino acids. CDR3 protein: CASSLAASGGQDF. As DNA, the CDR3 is TGTGCCAGCAGCTTAGCGGCTAGCGGGGGCCAGGACTTC.

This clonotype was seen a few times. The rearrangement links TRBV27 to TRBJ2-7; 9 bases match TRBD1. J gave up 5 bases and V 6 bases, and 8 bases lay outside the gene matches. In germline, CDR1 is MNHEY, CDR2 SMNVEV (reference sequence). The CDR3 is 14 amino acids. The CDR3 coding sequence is TGTGCCAGCAGACCGGGACAGGGATCCGACGAGCAGTACTTC. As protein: CASRPGQGSDEQYF.